This T cell receptor beta chain is drawn from a study of blood T cell repertoires in COVID-19. The CDR3 is 15 residues long. Germline lookup yields CDR1 LGHDT and CDR2 YNNKEL (reference sequence). After removal of 3 bases from V and 4 bases from J, the junction contained 8 bases not matched to a gene. Generated by immunoSEQ multiplex PCR, the TCRdb table keeps only in-frame clones and is missing some. The sample gives roughly 55,000 clones, around 87% of which show up once; around 6.9% is in the top ten. The TCR sequence derives from a man aged 55 to 70 with active or convalescent COVID-19. The chain combines TRBV3-1 (or the pseudogene TRBV3-2) with TRBJ1-2; 7 bases map to TRBD1. The specimen was peripheral blood. CDR3 sequence (DNA): TGTGCCAGCAGCCAGGCGCGACAGGGCCCCTATGGCTACACCTTC. Its protein is CASSQARQGPYGYTF.